What follows are 20 T cell receptor beta chains derived from one specimen sequenced in a study of T cell changes during pregnancy in multiple sclerosis. Repertoires were generated with immunoSEQ multiplex PCR, while TCRdb's copy carries only in-frame clones and drops some. The sample shows about 92,000 clones, almost 95% of them seen only once. Sequenced here: peripheral blood, sampled in the third trimester of pregnancy. Receptor source: a female donor with multiple sclerosis, enrolled in a pregnancy study.

Here the CDR3 DNA reads TGTGCCAGCAGCCCACGCGGAAGCCCTCAGGGAGAGCAGTACTTC. Translated, it gives CASSPRGSPQGEQYF. The chain uses TRBV7-2 and TRBJ2-7; D might be TRBD1 (5 bases). V was trimmed by 5 bases and J by 7 bases, leaving 21 bases between them. The CDR3 consists of 15 residues. The germline V gene has CDR1 SGHTA and CDR2 FQGNSA. The full variable domain, its missing parts supplied by reference TRBV7-2 and TRBJ2-7, is GAGVSQSPSNKVTEKGKDVELRCDPISGHTALYWYRQSLGQGLEFLIYFQGNSAPDKSGLPSDRFSAERTGGSVSTLTIQRTQQEDSAVYLCASSPRGSPQGEQYFGPGTRLTVT.

The rearrangement links TRBV29-1 to TRBJ1-4, with 7 bases aligning to TRBD1. Germline trimming cut 5 bases from V and 6 bases from J; bases unmatched to any gene: 6. This CDR3 is built from 13 residues. CDR1 SQVTM and CDR2 ANQGSEA come from the germline V gene. The CDR3, as DNA: TGCAGCGTTCGGCCGGGACAGCATGAAAAACTGTTTTTT. The encoded protein is CSVRPGQHEKLFF.

This clone was detected once. The chain employs TRBV5-1 and TRBJ2-7; 7 bases line up with TRBD1. The germline CDR1 and CDR2 sequences are SGHRS and YFSETQ. The CDR3 loop spans 15 amino acids. V shed 0 bases and J 7 bases; nucleotides not matched to a gene: 10. This chain's CDR3 is CASSLVTGVSEEQYF. DNA for the CDR3: TGCGCCAGCAGCTTGGTTACAGGGGTTTCGGAAGAGCAGTACTTC.

The CDR3 loop reads CASSYSRLQETQYF. The CDR3 coding sequence is TGTGCCAGCAGTTACTCCAGGTTGCAAGAGACCCAGTACTTC. The rearrangement uses TRBV6-5 and TRBJ2-5, with D unresolved. There are 14 residues in the CDR3. The V gene's germline CDR1 is MNHEY and CDR2 SVGAGI. The V end lost 0 bases, the J end lost 2 bases, and 7 bases lay between the germline ends.

V usage is TRBV27 and J usage is TRBJ2-1, with 14 nucleotides matching TRBD2. V was pared by 4 bases and J by 4 bases, with 9 bases of the junction left unmatched. CDR1 is MNHEY and CDR2 is SMNVEV in the germline V gene (reference sequence). The CDR3 is 18 residues long. The CDR3 spells CASSWGGLAGVAYNEQFF. The CDR3 DNA reads as TGTGCCAGCAGTTGGGGGGGACTAGCGGGAGTGGCATACAATGAGCAGTTCTTC.

The chain recombines TRBV5-4 with TRBJ2-5; 14 positions match TRBD2. The V gene's germline CDR1 is SGHNT and CDR2 YYREEE (reference sequence). J lost 4 bases, V lost 4 bases, and 9 bases had no gene match. The CDR3 has 17 residues. DNA for the CDR3: TGTGCCAGCAGCACCCCCGGGACTAGCGGGAGCGGAGAGACCCAGTACTTC. It codes for CASSTPGTSGSGETQYF.

This chain connects TRBV4-3 to TRBJ2-3, with TRBD2 matching 8 bases. The CDR3 runs 15 residues. The J segment lost 2 bases and the V segment lost 2 bases, leaving 3 bases of the junction unmatched. CDR1 LGHNA and CDR2 YSLEER come from the germline V gene. The CDR3: CASSQTSGFTDTQYF. CDR3 nucleotides: TGCGCCAGCAGCCAAACTAGCGGATTCACAGATACGCAGTATTTT.

The chain couples TRBV18 to TRBJ2-2, with TRBD2 matching 7 bases. The CDR3 sequence is 19 residues long. The junction had 13 bases not matched to a gene; V was cut back by 3 bases and J by 0 bases. Germline values: CDR1 KGHSH, CDR2 LQKENI. This chain's CDR3 is CASSPAGWREHPNTGELFF. DNA of the CDR3: TGTGCCAGCTCACCCGCGGGTTGGCGGGAGCACCCGAACACCGGGGAGCTGTTTTTT.

The V and J genes are TRBV5-8 and TRBJ2-7; 11 nucleotides line up with TRBD2. The germline CDR1 and CDR2 sequences are SGHTS and YDEGEE. The CDR3 totals 13 residues. V trimming: 6 bases; J trimming: 8 bases; junction bases outside the gene matches: 7. The CDR3 region has the DNA TGTGCCAGCAACATACTAGCGGGAGTGCAGCAGTACTTC. Translated: CASNILAGVQQYF.

This clone occurred once. The rearrangement joins TRBV4-3 to TRBJ2-7; possibly TRBD2 for D (5 bases). This CDR3 contains 16 residues. Looked up from germline, CDR1 is LGHNA and CDR2 is YSLEER. Trimming took 0 bases from V and 4 from J, leaving 16 bases between them. The CDR3 sequence: CASSQDLLIARYEQYF. The CDR3 DNA reads TGCGCCAGCAGCCAAGATTTGTTGATAGCGCGGTACGAGCAGTACTTC.

This sequence joins TRBV7-2 and TRBJ2-1; 7 nucleotides align to TRBD2. CDR1 and CDR2 (germline): SGHTA, FQGNSA. The CDR3 extends over 11 amino acids. The J segment lost 10 bases and the V segment lost 6 bases, leaving 3 bases of the junction unmatched. This CDR3 reads CASSLLAEQFF. As DNA, the CDR3 is TGTGCCAGCAGTCTACTAGCGGAGCAGTTCTTC.

The chain recombines TRBV29-1 with TRBJ2-1; the match to TRBD2 covers 12 bases. This CDR3 spans 14 amino acids. J gave up 2 bases and V 7 bases, and 3 bases lay outside the gene matches. CDR1 is SQVTM and CDR2 is ANQGSEA in the germline V gene. CDR3 in amino acids: CSALAGGAYNEQFF. The CDR3 region has the DNA TGCAGCGCACTAGCGGGAGGCGCCTACAATGAGCAGTTCTTC.

The CDR3 reads CASSGPDRNEQFF. Written as DNA, the CDR3 is TGTGCCAGCTCGGGTCCCGATCGGAATGAGCAGTTCTTC. This chain joins TRBV11-3 and TRBJ2-1; D uncertain. In germline, CDR1 is SGHNT, CDR2 YENEEA. V was pared by 8 bases and J by 7 bases, with 15 bases between. CDR3 length: 13 amino acids.

The chain links TRBV5-5 to TRBJ1-2; the match to TRBD1 covers 8 bases. The CDR3 consists of 13 residues. V shed 6 bases, J shed 2 bases, and the junction held 3 bases outside the gene matches. Germline loops: CDR1 SGHKS, CDR2 YYEKEE (reference sequence). This chain's CDR3 is CASKRQGNYGYTF. CDR3 DNA sequence: TGTGCCAGCAAAAGACAGGGGAACTATGGCTACACCTTC.

This clone showed up just once. The chain combines TRBV28 with TRBJ2-5; 7 bases line up with TRBD2. In germline, CDR1 is MDHEN, CDR2 SYDVKM. CDR3 size: 15 residues. V lost 3 bases, J lost 0 bases, and 4 bases stayed unmatched. Here the CDR3 DNA reads TGTGCCAGCAGTTTCCTAGCGGTACACCAAGAGACCCAGTACTTC. This sequence encodes CASSFLAVHQETQYF.

The gene calls are TRBV10-3 and TRBJ2-1; TRBD2 is a possible D gene (5 bases). Trimming took off 3 bases at V and 3 bases at J, with 9 bases between the two ends. The germline gives CDR1 ENHRY, CDR2 SYGVKD. The CDR3 is 14 residues long. CDR3 protein: CAISDSGDYNEQFF. CDR3 sequence (DNA): TGTGCCATCAGTGATTCCGGGGACTACAATGAGCAGTTCTTC.

The gene calls are TRBV28 and TRBJ1-1, with 8 positions matching TRBD1. The CDR3 spans 14 residues. The trim removed 4 bases at V and 3 bases at J, leaving 4 bases unmatched. The germline V gene has CDR1 MDHEN and CDR2 SYDVKM. This CDR3 reads CASSWTGRDTEAFF. The CDR3 DNA reads as TGTGCCAGCAGTTGGACAGGGAGGGACACTGAAGCTTTCTTT.

The CDR3 reads CASRLGGTSGEDPYSYEQYF. CDR3 DNA: TGTGCAAGTCGCTTAGGGGGGACTAGCGGGGAGGATCCCTACTCCTACGAGCAGTACTTC. This chain uses TRBV12-2 with TRBJ2-7; TRBD2, the table's D call, was not compared with the DNA. TRBV12-2 is a pseudogene segment. The CDR3 totals 20 residues.

J is TRBJ2-1 and V is TRBV11-2, with TRBD2 identical over 8 bases. CDR3 length equals 17 residues. In germline, CDR1 is SGHAT, CDR2 FQNNGV. J lost 4 bases, V lost 5 bases, and 13 bases had no gene match. This CDR3 reads CASSTPRGLAGYNEQFF. The DNA of the CDR3 is TGTGCCAGCAGCACACCCCGGGGGCTAGCGGGTTACAATGAGCAGTTCTTC.

This clone is a singleton in its sample. This sequence joins TRBV10-3 and TRBJ2-5; 11 bases fit TRBD2. The CDR3 sequence is 19 residues long. V trimming: 0 bases; J trimming: 4 bases; junction bases outside the gene matches: 13. Germline CDR1 and CDR2: ENHRY and SYGVKD. CDR3 loop: CAISESTVPGTSGRETQYF. CDR3 DNA: TGTGCCATCAGTGAGTCGACGGTACCCGGGACTAGCGGAAGAGAGACCCAGTACTTC.